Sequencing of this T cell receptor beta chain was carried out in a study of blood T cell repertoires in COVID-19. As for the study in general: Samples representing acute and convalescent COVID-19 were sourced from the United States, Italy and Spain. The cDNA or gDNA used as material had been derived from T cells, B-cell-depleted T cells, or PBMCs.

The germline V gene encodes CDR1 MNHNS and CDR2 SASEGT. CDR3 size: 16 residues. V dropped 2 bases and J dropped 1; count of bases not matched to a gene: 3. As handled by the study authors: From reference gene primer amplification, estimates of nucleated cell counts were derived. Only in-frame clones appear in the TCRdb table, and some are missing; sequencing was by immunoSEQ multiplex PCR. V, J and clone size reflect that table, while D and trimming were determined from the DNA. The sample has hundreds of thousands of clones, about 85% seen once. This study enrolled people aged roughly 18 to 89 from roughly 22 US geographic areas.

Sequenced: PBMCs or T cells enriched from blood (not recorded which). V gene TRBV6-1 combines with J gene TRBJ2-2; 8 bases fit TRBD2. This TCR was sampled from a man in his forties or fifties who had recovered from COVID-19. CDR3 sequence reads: CASSESLAGNTGELFF. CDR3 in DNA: TGTGCCAGCAGTGAAAGCCTAGCGGGGAACACCGGGGAGCTGTTTTTT.